This T cell receptor (beta chain) stems from a study of cytomegalovirus exposure and HLA in healthy donors. Whole-study findings and limits: Later genetic work tied a missense DCLRE1C variant to beta-chain V and J trimming. As a later analysis revealed, the rate of TCR association differed by HLA locus, with DRB1 most and HLA-C fewest.

PCR was performed using 60 Vbeta and 13 Jbeta primers. Original processing methods: In a later analysis, approximately 80 million unique TCR beta chains included roughly 11 million shared by two or more donors. Method: immunoSEQ multiplex PCR; TCRdb's copy keeps in-frame clones and lacks some. That table is the source of V, J and clone size, and D and trimming were worked out from the DNA. The sample records fewer than 150,000 clones, more than 80% being singletons. Trimming took 5 bases from V and 5 from J; bases not matched to a gene: 15. The CDR3 extends over 18 amino acids. Germline V gene lookup returns CDR1 MNHEY and CDR2 SMNVEV (reference sequence). This clone was observed once. Its cognate antigen is unknown. The same CDR3 can be traced to other DNA sequences in this sample. Healthy bone marrow donors made up the donor group.

This clonotype originated in a young woman in good health and CMV-seropositive. This rearrangement joins TRBV27 to TRBJ2-5; 12 positions agree with TRBD2. The specimen sequenced was PBMCs. The CDR3 loop reads CASSPYPRLAGVGETQYF. DNA for the CDR3: TGTGCCAGCAGTCCCTACCCTCGACTAGCGGGGGTTGGGGAGACCCAGTACTTC.